This TCR beta chain came from a study of cytomegalovirus exposure and HLA in healthy donors. Study-level background: In an early release, HLA-typed donors contributed 90 million or so unique TCR sequences. Study results and caveats: An analysis that came later showed most CMV-associated TCR beta chains appearing HLA-restricted. Later analysis identified a missense DCLRE1C variant that was linked to TCR beta V- and J-gene trimming.

With respect to this clone: The antigen is unknown.

PCR employed 60 Vbeta and 13 Jbeta primers. Data came from immunoSEQ multiplex PCR; TCRdb stores just in-frame clones and leaves some out. Here the sample spans about 120,000 clones, about four fifths being singletons. The germline V gene has CDR1 MDHEN and CDR2 SYDVKM. Trimming removed 7 bases at V and 3 bases at J, with 18 bases between. The CDR3 totals 15 residues. Among the donors, all were healthy bone marrow donors. The sample comprised PBMCs. The origin of this receptor is a female donor in good health and CMV-seropositive. The chain has TRBV28 and TRBJ1-1; tentatively, D is TRBD1 (5 bases). The CDR3 here is CASIFGGTLDTEAFF. In DNA form, the CDR3 reads TGTGCCAGCATCTTCGGGGGGACCCTCGACACTGAAGCTTTCTTT.